The TCR beta chain under discussion was sequenced for a study of blood T cell repertoires in COVID-19. About the research overall: PBMCs, B-cell-depleted T cells, or T cells were the source of the cDNA or gDNA that made up the material.

In the original workflow: Counts of nucleated cells, estimated from reference gene primer amplification, were obtained. The method was immunoSEQ multiplex PCR; TCRdb's version includes in-frame clones alone and lacks a portion of them. The DNA was the basis for D and trimming; V, J and clone size are from that table. This sample has approximately 250,000 clones; about 83% occur once, and the top ten carry more than 5.5%. J lost 6 bases, V lost 5 bases, and 5 bases had no gene match. Germline V lookup: CDR1 MDHEN, CDR2 SYDVKM. The CDR3 has 14 residues. Material for sequencing was peripheral blood. This TCR was sampled from a human donor in a cohort sampled during active COVID-19. The chain combines TRBV28 with TRBJ1-5; 9 bases align to TRBD1. CDR3 region: CASSANRGRQPQHF. CDR3 nucleotides: TGTGCCAGCAGTGCAAACAGGGGGCGTCAGCCCCAGCATTTT.